This section outlines one TCR beta chain sequence together with its context. Its target is not known. This specimen comes from a study of monozygotic twins with cystic fibrosis. TCRdb keeps only in-frame clones here, not all; method: immunoSEQ multiplex PCR. This table has 30,000 to 45,000 clones, about 80% appearing once. Study-wide results and limits: V usage most resembled the co-twin in 13 of 16 pairs. Median Simpson clonality of 0.0095 suggested naive T cells predominated. No link emerged between shared CDR3 counts and age, concordance or severity. Monozygotic CF twins shared more identical nucleotide clonotypes than unrelated patients.

The clonotype was recovered from a girl aged 2-9 years with cystic fibrosis. Sequenced sample: blood.

CDR3 residues: CASSERGGGSTDTQYF. For the CDR3, the DNA is TGTGCCAGCAGTGAAAGGGGCGGGGGGAGCACAGATACGCAGTATTTT. The rearrangement joins TRBV25-1 to TRBJ2-3; 8 bases are shared with TRBD2. J lost 0 bases, V lost 2 bases, and 4 bases had no gene match. Germline V lookup: CDR1 MGHDK, CDR2 SYGVNS. The CDR3 runs to 16 residues.